The text below deals with one TCR beta chain. Its antigen is still unknown. Nothing much larger sits one base from this clone, and base qualities are not available. Libraries were made using the immunoSEQ multiplex PCR assay. In its TCRdb copy, this immuneACCESS table keeps in-frame sequences only and misses some clones. Where compared with another copy, unresolved V genes explain less than half of these, and the others have no known cause. In this sample the table shows 65,000 to 95,000 clones, around 94% of which occur a single time. Clones ranked in the top ten supply 0.3% to 0.45% of the sample. V loses 3 bases of germline sequence and J loses 4 bases, and the interval between the two ends is 10 bases. Via the germline V gene (reference sequence), CDR1 is MNHEY and CDR2 SMNVEV. From the cysteine through the phenylalanine, the CDR3 covers 14 amino acids. The kept DNA is CDR3 alone, 42 bases in frame from the first base.

The record originates from a study of technical replicates of blood from a handful of donors (dated by TCRdb to the late 2010s). The chain links TRBV27 with TRBJ1-5; tentative D gene TRBD1, with 5 bases matching. Sequencing was performed on T cells isolated from PBMCs. The receptor comes from a human donor in good health. The CDR3 sequence is CASSFVGANQPQHF. The DNA sequence follows: TGTGCCAGCAGTTTCGTAGGGGCGAATCAGCCCCAGCATTTT.